The 29 T cell receptor beta chains below all came from one sample that was sequenced in a study of tumor-infiltrating lymphocytes in primary liver carcinoma. Synthesis of TCR beta cDNA was carried out from around 540 ng total RNA with a constant-region primer. Researchers made the TCR beta libraries by running three nested multiplex PCR rounds with slightly modified ARM-PCR. Each of the first two PCR rounds ran approximately 10 cycles with TRBV1-TRBV30 forward and C-beta reverse primers. Using its own MiXCR run on the multiplex PCR reads, TCRdb lists one record per CDR3 protein. The sample lists under 50,000 distinct CDR3 sequences; less than 75% were seen once. Bulk tissue was left unsorted, and RNA and DNA were co-extracted from approximately 20-30 mg of it. Sequencing used liver tumor tissue from sampling region 5. As for subset: tumor region T5, tumor centre. Source of these receptors: a man aged 35-49 years with primary liver carcinoma and hepatitis B virus infection.

About this clonotype itself: The germline gene is not matched at one end of the junction; a read error may be the cause. The rearrangement joins TRBV11-2 to TRBJ2-2, with D tentatively TRBD1 or TRBD2 (5 bases each). The CDR3 totals 15 residues. Looked up from germline, CDR1 is SGHAT and CDR2 is FQNNGV. For the CDR3, the DNA is TGCGCCAGCTGCTTAGTCGGACGGGGCGCCGGGGAGCTGTTTTTT. This translates into CASCLVGRGAGELFF.

This chain connects TRBV29-1 to TRBJ1-2, with D unresolved. The CDR3 runs to 12 residues. V lost 6 bases and J lost 11, with 19 bases in between. The germline V gene encodes CDR1 SQVTM and CDR2 ANQGSEA. The chain's CDR3 is CSVAHFNYGYTF. In DNA form, the CDR3 reads TGCAGCGTCGCACATTTCAACTACGGTTACACCTTC.

This clonotype is judged large. The rearrangement joins TRBV6-1 to TRBJ2-1; no definite D call. Trimming pared 6 bases from V and 10 bases from J, leaving 10 bases between. The CDR3 totals 11 residues. Germline V gene lookup returns CDR1 MNHNS and CDR2 SASEGT. DNA for the CDR3: TGTGCCAGCAGCCTTCCGACAGAGCAGTTCTTC. It encodes CASSLPTEQFF.

This clonotype was picked up many times. The chain carries TRBV6-1 and TRBJ2-7; 9 nucleotides agree with TRBD1. CDR1 MNHNS and CDR2 SASEGT come from the germline V gene. V shed 2 bases and J 6 bases; nucleotides not matched to a gene: 5. This CDR3 spans 14 amino acids. CDR3 DNA sequence: TGTGCCAGCAGTGAACCGGGACAGGGCGGCGAGCAGTACTTC. It encodes CASSEPGQGGEQYF.

This clonotype was seen repeatedly, ten times or more. The chain is built from TRBV4-1 and TRBJ1-2, with D hard to call. The V gene lost 4 bases and the J gene lost 4 bases, with 13 bases spanning the gap. Germline loops: CDR1 MGHRA, CDR2 YSYEKL. This CDR3 is 14 amino acids long. CDR3 residues: CASSPREGRYGYTF. CDR3 bases: TGCGCCAGCAGCCCTAGAGAAGGGCGCTATGGCTACACCTTC.

This clonotype has at least ten counts. A much larger clone differs from this one at a single base, so this may be a read error. The chain combines TRBV11-1 with TRBJ2-7, with a possible D match to TRBD2 (6 bases). Trimming took 3 bases from V and 2 from J, leaving 11 bases between them. The germline V gene has CDR1 SGHAT and CDR2 FQDESV (reference sequence). This CDR3 is built from 14 residues. The CDR3 DNA follows: TGTGCCAGCAGCTTGGGCGGGGCGCCCTACGAGCAGTACTTC. Encoded protein: CASSLGGAPYEQYF.

Remarks on this clonotype: A much larger clone differs from this one at a single base, so this may be a read error. The chain employs TRBV6-5 and TRBJ1-5; perhaps TRBD1 as D (5 bases). There are 17 residues in the CDR3. From germline, CDR1 is MNHEY and CDR2 SVGAGI. CDR3 sequence (DNA): TGTGTCAGCAGTTACTCGAGCAGGGCGAATAGCAATCAGCCCCAGCATTTT. Translation gives CVSSYSSRANSNQPQHF.

This clonotype has only one observation. The junction shows a germline mismatch at one end, possibly a read error. For the CDR3, the DNA is TGCAGGGTTGGGGGAGGTAGCGGGAGCTACGAGCAGTACTTC. It specifies CRVGGGSGSYEQYF. V gene TRBV29-1 combines with J gene TRBJ2-7, with 9 bases matching TRBD2. The CDR3 is 14 amino acids. CDR1 is SQVTM, CDR2 ANQGSEA, per germline.

Turning to this clonotype: The CDR3 does not close with the conserved phenylalanine or tryptophan, likely indicating a read error. The chain couples TRBV6-5 to TRBJ2-1; the D gene could be TRBD1 or TRBD2 (5 bases each). Germline V gene lookup returns CDR1 MNHEY and CDR2 SVGAGI. The CDR3 runs 15 residues. CDR3 coding DNA: TGTGCAAGCAGGACGGACGGGGCACAGACGGATGAGCAGTTCTCC. Amino acids: CASRTDGAQTDEQFS.

With regard to this clonotype: A much larger clone differs from this one at a single base, so this may be a read error. The final CDR3 position lacks the conserved phenylalanine or tryptophan, pointing to a likely read error. The J gene is TRBJ2-2, the V gene TRBV28; 7 positions match TRBD1. The ends lost 10 bases at V and 1 base at J; junction bases unmatched: 6. This CDR3 has 14 residues. The germline V gene has CDR1 MDHEN and CDR2 SYDVKM. CDR3 sequence (DNA): TGTGCCACTTCTCGGACAGGGAACACCGGGGAGCTGTTTTCT. Amino acids: CATSRTGNTGELFS.

In regard to this clonotype: Mismatch with germline at one junction end may stem from a read error. The rearrangement uses TRBV12-3 or TRBV12-4 and TRBJ2-5, with TRBD2 identical over 10 bases. CDR3 length: 11 amino acids. CDR3 DNA sequence: TGTGCCAGCAGCTCGGGGACTAGCGCCTCCTTC. As protein: CASSSGTSASF.

In the case of this clonotype: The CDR3 does not close with the conserved phenylalanine or tryptophan, likely indicating a read error. The V call is TRBV6-1, the J call TRBJ2-7; a possible D gene is TRBD1 (6 bases). CDR1 is MNHNS and CDR2 is SASEGT in the germline V gene. The CDR3 loop spans 13 amino acids. The CDR3 DNA follows: TGTACCAGCAGTGCTGAGAGACAGGCCGAGCAGTACTTA. Protein sequence: CTSSAERQAEQYL.

The chain links TRBV6-5 to TRBJ2-1; D remains unclear. Germline V gene lookup returns CDR1 MNHEY and CDR2 SVGAGI. The V end was cut by 6 bases, the J end by 4 bases, with 19 bases between. The CDR3 has 16 residues. The CDR3 coding sequence is TGTGCCAGCAGCCCGTGGGGAAGGCTTGGGTACAATGAGCAGTTCTTC. As protein: CASSPWGRLGYNEQFF.

V and J are TRBV12-3 or TRBV12-4 and TRBJ2-1, with 10 bases identical to TRBD2. V shed 7 bases, J shed 15 bases, and the junction held 15 bases outside the gene matches. CDR3 length: 14 amino acids. The CDR3 nucleotides read TGTGCCAGCACCCAGCGGGAGGGCCACAATGATCTGTTCTTC. This translates into CASTQREGHNDLFF.

With regard to this clonotype: The junction and the germline gene differ at one end; a read error may be behind it. This chain joins TRBV11-2 and TRBJ2-3; a weak D match, TRBD2 (5 bases). The CDR3 is 15 residues long. CDR1 is SGHAT and CDR2 is FQNNGV in the germline V gene. The CDR3 reads CASSFQDSSTDTLYF. The CDR3 bases are TGTGCCAGCAGCTTTCAGGATTCTAGCACAGATACGCTGTATTTT.

On this clonotype: At one of its ends the junction is not consistent with the germline gene, which may arise from a read error. V and J are TRBV5-1 and TRBJ2-5; the D gene is possibly TRBD1 (5 bases). CDR3 length: 13 residues. Germline CDR1 SGHRS, CDR2 YFSETQ. The CDR3 nucleotides are TGCGCCAGCGGGGCAGTAACCCAAGAGATCCAGTACTTC. Translated, it gives CASGAVTQEIQYF.

Comment on this clonotype: The junction does not match germline at one end; this may be a read error. The V and J genes are TRBV4-1 and TRBJ2-7; TRBD1 might be the D (5 bases). From germline, CDR1 is MGHRA and CDR2 YSYEKL. This CDR3 is built from 15 residues. CDR3 coding DNA: TGCGCCGGCAGCCAATGGGCTCTCAGGGAACACGAGCAGTACTTC. It encodes CAGSQWALREHEQYF.

Concerning this clonotype itself: At one end the junction does not follow the germline gene, possibly because of a read error. V is TRBV7-9 and J is TRBJ2-1, with 7 bases lining up with TRBD2. This CDR3 has 13 residues. In germline, CDR1 is SEHNR, CDR2 FQNEAQ (reference sequence). CDR3 coding DNA: TGTACCAGCAGCTTAGCGGGTGGGAATGAACAGTTCTTC. Its protein is CTSSLAGGNEQFF.

This clonotype was observed many times. This chain connects TRBV12-3 or TRBV12-4 to TRBJ2-1, with D unresolved. The ends were cut back, 5 bases at V and 4 bases at J, with 9 bases in the middle. This CDR3 has 13 residues. The CDR3 is CASSPHGYNEQFF. As DNA, the CDR3 is TGTGCCAGCAGTCCGCATGGGTACAATGAGCAGTTCTTC.

This chain uses TRBV13 with TRBJ1-1; D gene unclear. The germline gives CDR1 PRHDT, CDR2 FYEKMQ (reference sequence). V was trimmed by 1 base and J by 12 bases, leaving 12 bases between them. The CDR3 totals 12 residues. CDR3 bases: TGTGCCAGCAGCTTAGCCCACACTGGAACTTTCTTT. Its protein is CASSLAHTGTFF.

This clonotype was picked up a small number of times. A read error may explain this, as a much larger clone is one base away. The conserved closing phenylalanine or tryptophan is absent in this CDR3, likely reflecting a read error. This rearrangement joins TRBV10-2 to TRBJ2-7; the D gene is possibly TRBD2 (6 bases). V was cut by 7 bases and J by 0 bases, with 10 bases left in between. This CDR3 has 13 amino acids. Germline V gene sequence: CDR1 WSHSY, CDR2 SAAADI. The CDR3 protein is CASNMEGSYEQYL. For the CDR3, the DNA is TGCGCCAGCAATATGGAGGGCTCCTACGAGCAGTACCTC.

In regard to this clonotype: One junction end disagrees with the germline gene, perhaps due to a read error. CDR3 nucleotides: TGCAGCGTTAGAATAGCGGGAGGGCCCTACGAGCAGAAGTTC. This codes for CSVRIAGGPYEQKF. The V call is TRBV29-1, the J call TRBJ2-7; 11 nucleotides line up with TRBD2. The V gene's germline CDR1 is SQVTM and CDR2 ANQGSEA. The length of the CDR3 is 14 residues.

This clonotype showed up many times. The rearrangement uses TRBV6-6 and TRBJ2-1; 13 bases are a match to TRBD2. The CDR3 sequence is 15 residues long. The V gene end was trimmed by 2 bases and the J gene end by 7 bases; junction bases not matched to a gene: 2. CDR1 MNHNY and CDR2 SVGAGI come from the germline V gene (reference sequence). The CDR3 here is CASSYTSGRGNEQFF. The CDR3 region has the DNA TGTGCCAGCAGTTACACTAGCGGGAGGGGGAATGAGCAGTTCTTC.

This rearrangement joins TRBV29-1 to TRBJ2-1, with D possibly matching TRBD1 (7 bases). The germline V gene encodes CDR1 SQVTM and CDR2 ANQGSEA. V was trimmed by 4 bases and J by 7 bases, leaving 20 bases between them. This CDR3 has 15 residues. The CDR3 protein is CSVGGGQGVSNEQFF. The CDR3 DNA reads as TGCAGCGTTGGAGGGGGGCAGGGGGTGAGTAATGAGCAGTTCTTC.

As for this clonotype: A clone one base away is much larger, so this may be a read error. CDR3 DNA sequence: TGCAGCGTTGGGGAGGTCCCGCCGTACAATGATCAGTCCTTC. Amino acid sequence: CSVGEVPPYNDQSF. The rearrangement joins TRBV29-1 to TRBJ2-1; D perhaps matches TRBD2 (6 bases). CDR1 and CDR2 (germline): SQVTM, ANQGSEA. The CDR3 contains 14 residues.

This clonotype was seen only once. V is TRBV29-1 and J is TRBJ2-3; the D is unclear. Germline V gives CDR1 SQVTM, CDR2 ANQGSEA. The CDR3 sequence is 16 residues long. V was cut by 8 bases and J by 5 bases, with 26 bases left in between. For the CDR3, the DNA is TGCAGCACCAGCCCGCTATCGGCTGAATCCATAGATACGCAGTATTTT. It yields the protein CSTSPLSAESIDTQYF.

The chain joins TRBV11-2 to TRBJ2-1; the D gene is possibly TRBD2 (6 bases). Trimming took off 2 bases at V and 6 bases at J, with 17 bases between the two ends. The CDR3 runs to 16 residues. Germline V gene sequence: CDR1 SGHAT, CDR2 FQNNGV. The DNA for the CDR3 is TGTGCCAGCAGCTTATCGGCTGGGGGGAGAGTCAATGAGCAGTTCTTC. Protein sequence: CASSLSAGGRVNEQFF.

This sequence joins TRBV29-1 and TRBJ2-1; possible D gene TRBD1, 6 bases. Germline V gene lookup returns CDR1 SQVTM and CDR2 ANQGSEA. V lost 7 bases to trimming and J lost 5 bases, with 18 bases between them. The CDR3 sequence is 14 residues long. The CDR3 protein is CSAMRGIGNNEQFF. The DNA for the CDR3 is TGCAGCGCCATGAGGGGGATAGGGAACAATGAGCAGTTCTTC.

This clonotype was found once. One end of the junction is discordant with germline, which a read error may explain. The V gene is TRBV10-1, the J gene TRBJ2-2; D is unclear. This CDR3 has 16 residues. Germline loops: CDR1 WNHNN, CDR2 SYGVQD (reference sequence). The CDR3 DNA reads TGTGCCAGCAGTCTCATACACGAACGGGTGACCGGGGAGCTGTTTTTT. Amino acids: CASSLIHERVTGELFF.